This is a list of T cell receptor beta chains from one sample in a study of OX40 agonist ivuxolimab in advanced cancers. Here immunoSEQ multiplex PCR was the method, and the copy in TCRdb shows in-frame clones only, minus some. Of more than 70,000 clones detected, around 80% appear once; the ten largest clones hold over 0.4%. The material sequenced was CD4+ or CD8+ T cells sorted from blood, taken in a trial of the OX40 agonist ivuxolimab. Receptors were obtained from an adult with an advanced solid tumor such as melanoma, head and neck, liver or kidney cancer. Each CDR3 is given with its conserved first and last residue. D genes are given only for firm matches. Clone size is stated in some rows and not others, as once, few, many or a class when expanded.

V gene	D gene	J gene	clone size	CDR3 DNA	CDR3 protein
TRBV2	.	TRBJ1-2	.	TGTGCCAGCACCGGACCTTGGGAGTATGGCTACACCTTC	CASTGPWEYGYTF
TRBV4-1	.	TRBJ1-6	.	TGCGCCAGCAGCCAAGATAAGGCAGGGTGGTATTCACCCCTCCACTTT	CASSQDKAGWYSPLHF
TRBV7-9	TRBD1	TRBJ1-2	.	TGTGCCAGCAGCCCAGGGGGGATCTATGGCTACACCTTC	CASSPGGIYGYTF
TRBV5-6	.	TRBJ1-5	few	TGTGCCAGCAGCTTAGGAGGGTATCAGCCCCAGCATTTT	CASSLGGYQPQHF
TRBV28	.	TRBJ1-6	.	TGTGCCAGCAGTCACTCGGGACGGCGGTGGTCACCCCTCCACTTT	CASSHSGRRWSPLHF
TRBV27	TRBD1	TRBJ2-5	.	TGTGCCAGCAGTCCCGGACAGGCGCCCCAAGAGACCCAGTACTTC	CASSPGQAPQETQYF
TRBV5-1	TRBD1	TRBJ2-2	.	TGCGCCAGCAGCCAGGGACAGGGTAACGCCGGGGAGCTGTTTTTT	CASSQGQGNAGELFF
TRBV7-9	.	TRBJ1-2	.	TGTGCCAGCAGCCCGGTGGGGTCACGGGTCAACTATGGCTACACCTTC	CASSPVGSRVNYGYTF
TRBV11-2	TRBD2	TRBJ2-1	.	TGTGCCAGCAGCCTTGAGCGGGGGGCCTACAATGAGCAGTTCTTC	CASSLERGAYNEQFF
TRBV6-5	.	TRBJ2-2	.	TGTGCCAGCAGCTTCCGGCGGGGACCCCGGGAGCTGTTTTTT	CASSFRRGPRELFF
TRBV5-1	TRBD2	TRBJ2-5	.	TGCGCCAGCAGCTTCATGGTCTCTAGCGGCCAAGAGACCCAGTACTTC	CASSFMVSSGQETQYF
TRBV28	.	TRBJ1-2	.	TGTGCCAGCATCGGACGGTCCGATAACTATGGCTACACCTTC	CASIGRSDNYGYTF
TRBV9	TRBD2	TRBJ2-3	.	TGTGCCAGCAGCTCTAGGGAGGGGCGGGGCACAGATACGCAGTATTTT	CASSSREGRGTDTQYF
TRBV7-2	.	TRBJ1-2	.	TGTGCCAGCAGCTTATACGGGAACTATGGCTACACCTTC	CASSLYGNYGYTF
TRBV19	.	TRBJ2-5	.	TGTGCCAGTAGCTCTCAGGGCCTAGAGACCCAGTACTTC	CASSSQGLETQYF
TRBV27	.	TRBJ2-3	.	TGTGCCAGCAGTGGTTTATTTAGTCTAAAACGCACAGATACGCAGTATTTT	CASSGLFSLKRTDTQYF
TRBV7-9	.	TRBJ1-1	once	TGTGCCAGCAGCCCCCAGGGGAGGGGCACTGAAGCTTTCTTT	CASSPQGRGTEAFF
TRBV18	.	TRBJ1-1	.	TGTGCCAGCTCACCGGGTGGGAGCAACACTGAAGCTTTCTTT	CASSPGGSNTEAFF
TRBV29-1	.	TRBJ2-7	.	TGCAGCGCCGAACAGGATACCTACGAGCAGTACTTC	CSAEQDTYEQYF
TRBV27	.	TRBJ2-6	.	TGTGCCAGCAGTTTATCGTCAGGGGCCAACGTCCTGACTTTC	CASSLSSGANVLTF
TRBV19	.	TRBJ1-2	.	TGTGCCAGTAGTATAGTTGGGCACGCTAACTATGGCTACACCTTC	CASSIVGHANYGYTF
TRBV6-1	TRBD2	TRBJ2-3	.	TGTGCCAGCAGGACTAGCCCGCGGGATACGCAGTATTTT	CASRTSPRDTQYF
TRBV29-1	.	TRBJ1-2	.	TGCAGCGTTGCTCGCCTTTTGGATGGCTACACCTTC	CSVARLLDGYTF
TRBV5-6	.	TRBJ1-2	few	TGTGCCAGCAGCGCCATCTATATCGGCTATGGCTACACCTTC	CASSAIYIGYGYTF
TRBV23-1	TRBD1	TRBJ2-1	.	TGCGCCAGACGACGGGGACAGAATTACAATGAGCAGTTCTTC	CARRRGQNYNEQFF
TRBV2	.	TRBJ2-4	.	TGTGCCAGCAGCGGAGAGTCCAAAAACATTCAGTACTTC	CASSGESKNIQYF
TRBV10-3	.	TRBJ1-4	.	TGTGCCATCAGTGAGTCAACAGCTAATGAAAAACTGTTTTTT	CAISESTANEKLFF
TRBV6-6	.	TRBJ2-2	.	TGTGCCAGCAGTTATAGCACCGGGGAGCTGTTTTTT	CASSYSTGELFF
TRBV6-6	.	TRBJ2-1	.	TGTGCCAGCAGGGCACGGTACTCCTACAATGAGCAGTTCTTC	CASRARYSYNEQFF
TRBV18	TRBD1	TRBJ2-7	.	TGTGCCAGCTCACCAGGCTCCACCGGGACAGGGGTGTACGAGCAGTACTTC	CASSPGSTGTGVYEQYF
TRBV7-9	.	TRBJ1-3	.	TGTGCCAGCAGTGTTACAGGGTACGGAAACACCATATATTTT	CASSVTGYGNTIYF
TRBV21-1	.	TRBJ2-4	.	TGTGCCAGCCCGGAGGGCTTACTGGCCAAAAACATTCAGTACTTC	CASPEGLLAKNIQYF
TRBV20-1	.	TRBJ1-2	.	TGCGGGAGAGGCGTAAACTATGGCTACACCTTC	CGRGVNYGYTF
TRBV5-5	TRBD1	TRBJ2-7	.	TGTGCCAGCAGCTTGTTATATCGTCCCGGACAGGGCTCCTACGAGCAGTACTTC	CASSLLYRPGQGSYEQYF
TRBV14	TRBD1	TRBJ1-6	.	TGTGCCAGCAGCCAGCCCAGGGACAGCTCCTATAATTCACCCCTCCACTTT	CASSQPRDSSYNSPLHF
TRBV27	.	TRBJ2-3	.	TGTGCCAGCAGTCCGAGGGGGGGAAGCACAGATACGCAGTATTTT	CASSPRGGSTDTQYF
TRBV9	.	TRBJ1-2	.	TGTGCCAGCAGCCTAAGACAGGATGACTATGGCTACACCTTC	CASSLRQDDYGYTF
TRBV7-6	TRBD2	TRBJ2-1	.	TGTGCCAGCAGCCCCGTTCACGGGAGGGAGCAGTTCTTC	CASSPVHGREQFF
TRBV7-8	.	TRBJ2-5	.	TGTGCCAGCAGCCGCAGGGGAGGTACGGCTAGCGGCCTCCAAGAGACCCAGTACTTC	CASSRRGGTASGLQETQYF
TRBV7-8	.	TRBJ1-1	once	TGTGCCAGCAGCAAGCACAATAAACCGGAGACTGAAGCTTTCTTT	CASSKHNKPETEAFF
TRBV7-8	.	TRBJ1-4	.	TGTGCCAGCAGCACTGACAGGAGCGAAAAACTGTTTTTT	CASSTDRSEKLFF
TRBV28	.	TRBJ1-2	.	TGTGCCAGCAGCCAAACCGTCTATGGCTACACCTTC	CASSQTVYGYTF
TRBV7-2	.	TRBJ2-5	.	TGTGCCAGCAGCTTTTCCAGCGGCGGAGAGACCCAGTACTTC	CASSFSSGGETQYF
TRBV11-2	.	TRBJ1-5	.	TGTGCCAGCAGCTTAGGTAGGGGCCCGCTTTCCAATCAGCCCCAGCATTTT	CASSLGRGPLSNQPQHF
TRBV15	.	TRBJ1-1	.	TGTGCCACCAGCAGAGATGTCAGTCTGAACACTGAAGCTTTCTTT	CATSRDVSLNTEAFF
TRBV28	.	TRBJ1-3	once	TGTACCGTCCGGGACCTCTCTGGAAACACCATATATTTT	CTVRDLSGNTIYF
TRBV6-6	TRBD1	TRBJ1-1	.	TGTGCCAGCACCGGACAGGGGAAGAACACTGAAGCTTTCTTT	CASTGQGKNTEAFF